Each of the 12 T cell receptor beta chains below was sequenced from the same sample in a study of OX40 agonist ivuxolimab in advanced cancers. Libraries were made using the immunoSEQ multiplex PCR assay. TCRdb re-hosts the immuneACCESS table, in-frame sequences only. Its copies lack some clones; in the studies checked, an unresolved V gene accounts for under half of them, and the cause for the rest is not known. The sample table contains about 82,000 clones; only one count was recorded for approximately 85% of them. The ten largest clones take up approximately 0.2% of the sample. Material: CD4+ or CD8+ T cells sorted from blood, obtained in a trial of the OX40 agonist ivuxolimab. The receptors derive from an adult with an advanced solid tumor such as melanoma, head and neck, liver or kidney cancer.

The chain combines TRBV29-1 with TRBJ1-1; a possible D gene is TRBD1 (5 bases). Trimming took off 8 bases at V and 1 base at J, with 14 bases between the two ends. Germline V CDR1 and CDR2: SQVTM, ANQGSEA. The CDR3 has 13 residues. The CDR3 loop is CSISGQQNTEAFF. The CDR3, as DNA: TGCAGCATTTCGGGGCAGCAGAACACTGAAGCTTTCTTT.

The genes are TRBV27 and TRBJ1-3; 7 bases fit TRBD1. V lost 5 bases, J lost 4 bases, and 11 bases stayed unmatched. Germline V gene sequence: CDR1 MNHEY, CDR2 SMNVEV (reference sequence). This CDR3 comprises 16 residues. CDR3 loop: CASSKQGPRWGNTIYF. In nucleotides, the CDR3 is TGTGCCAGCAGTAAACAGGGGCCCCGCTGGGGAAACACCATATATTTT.

CDR3 in amino acids: CASSSMRQGYTEAFF. The CDR3 DNA sequence: TGTGCCAGCTCGTCGATGCGTCAGGGGTACACTGAAGCTTTCTTT. The chain couples TRBV18 to TRBJ1-1; tentative D call: TRBD1 (6 bases). From germline, CDR1 is KGHSH and CDR2 LQKENI. The ends were cut back, 6 bases at V and 3 bases at J, with 17 bases in the middle. CDR3 length: 15 residues.

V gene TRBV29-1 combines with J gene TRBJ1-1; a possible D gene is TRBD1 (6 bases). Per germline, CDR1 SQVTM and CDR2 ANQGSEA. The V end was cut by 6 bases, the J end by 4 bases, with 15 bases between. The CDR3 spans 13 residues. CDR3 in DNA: TGCAGCGTAATTAAGGGGGGGTCCACTGAAGCTTTCTTT. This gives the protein CSVIKGGSTEAFF.

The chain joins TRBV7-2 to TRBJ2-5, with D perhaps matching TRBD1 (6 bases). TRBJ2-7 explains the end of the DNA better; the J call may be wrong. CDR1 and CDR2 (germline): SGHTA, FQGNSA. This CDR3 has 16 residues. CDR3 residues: CASSLIGGGSVSEQYF. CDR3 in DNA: TGTGCCAGCAGCTTAATTGGGGGCGGGTCTGTCTCCGAGCAGTACTTC.

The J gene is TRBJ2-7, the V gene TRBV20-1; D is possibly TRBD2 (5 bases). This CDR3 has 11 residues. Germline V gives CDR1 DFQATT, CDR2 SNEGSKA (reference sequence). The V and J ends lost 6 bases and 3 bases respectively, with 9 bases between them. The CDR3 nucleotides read TGCAGTGCCGGGGAAAGCTACGAGCAGTACTTC. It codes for CSAGESYEQYF.

CDR3 DNA sequence: TGTGCCAGCAGCCAAGAACCAGGGACAGCCTTGGGAGGCTACACCTTC. As protein: CASSQEPGTALGGYTF. V and J are TRBV4-2 and TRBJ1-2, with 7 bases aligning to TRBD1. V dropped 0 bases and J dropped 8; count of bases not matched to a gene: 12. The CDR3 runs to 16 residues. Germline V gene data show CDR1 as LGHNA and CDR2 as YNFKEQ.

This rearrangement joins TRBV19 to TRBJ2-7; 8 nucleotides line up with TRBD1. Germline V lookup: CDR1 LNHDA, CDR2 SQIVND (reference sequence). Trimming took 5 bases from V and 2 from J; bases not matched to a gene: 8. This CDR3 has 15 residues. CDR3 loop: CASSSDRGSAYEQYF. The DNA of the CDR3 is TGTGCCAGTAGTTCCGACAGGGGCAGCGCCTACGAGCAGTACTTC.

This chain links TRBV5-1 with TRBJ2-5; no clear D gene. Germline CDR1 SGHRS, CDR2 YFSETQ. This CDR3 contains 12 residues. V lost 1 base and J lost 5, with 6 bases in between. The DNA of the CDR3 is TGCGCCAGCAGCTTGACGCGGGAGACCCAGTACTTC. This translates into CASSLTRETQYF.

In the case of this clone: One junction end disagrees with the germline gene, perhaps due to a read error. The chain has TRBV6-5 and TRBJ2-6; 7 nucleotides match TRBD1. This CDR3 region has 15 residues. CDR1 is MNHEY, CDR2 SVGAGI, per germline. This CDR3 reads CASSYDSAGGNVLTF. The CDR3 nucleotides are TGTGCCAGCAGTTACGATTCGGCAGGGGGCAACGTCCTGACTTTC.

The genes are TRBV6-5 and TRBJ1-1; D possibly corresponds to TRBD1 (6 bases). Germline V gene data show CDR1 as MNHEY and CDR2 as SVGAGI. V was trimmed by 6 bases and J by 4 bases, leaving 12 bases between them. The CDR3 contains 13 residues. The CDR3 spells CASSRQAPTEAFF. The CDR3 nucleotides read TGTGCCAGCAGCCGACAGGCCCCCACTGAAGCTTTCTTT.

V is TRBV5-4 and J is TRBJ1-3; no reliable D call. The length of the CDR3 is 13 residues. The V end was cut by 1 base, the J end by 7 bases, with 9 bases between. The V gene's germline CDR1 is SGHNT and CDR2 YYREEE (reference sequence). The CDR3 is CASSLSGSNTIYF. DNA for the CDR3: TGTGCCAGCAGCTTGTCTGGTTCTAACACCATATATTTT.